Below are 13 T cell receptor beta chains sequenced from a single sample in a study of blood T cell repertoires in COVID-19. Clones were sequenced by immunoSEQ multiplex PCR, and TCRdb holds only the in-frame ones, with some missing. The sample has almost 15,000 clones, 85% to 90% seen once. Sequencing was done on a sample of peripheral blood. These receptors all stem from a woman aged 65 to 85 in a cohort sampled during active or convalescent COVID-19.

The genes are TRBV7-2 and TRBJ2-6; D is perhaps TRBD1 (5 bases). This CDR3 region has 15 residues. Germline CDR1 and CDR2: SGHTA and FQGNSA. Trimming cost V 1 base and J 2 bases, with 6 bases left between them. CDR3 amino acids: CASSLGRAGANVLTF. CDR3 sequence (DNA): TGTGCCAGCAGCTTAGGCAGGGCTGGGGCCAACGTCCTGACTTTC.

The chain employs TRBV7-6 and TRBJ2-2; TRBD1 aligns across 10 bases. Trimming removed 5 bases from V and 4 bases from J; junction bases left unmatched: 4. CDR1 is SGHVS and CDR2 is FNYEAQ in the germline V gene. The CDR3 spans 15 residues. CDR3 DNA sequence: TGTGCCAGCAGCCGGGACAGGGGTTTCACCGGGGAGCTGTTTTTT. Translated, it gives CASSRDRGFTGELFF.

The chain couples TRBV7-9 to TRBJ2-3; maybe TRBD1 (5 bases). This CDR3 is 14 amino acids long. Trimming pared 1 base from V and 7 bases from J, leaving 12 bases between. CDR1 is SEHNR and CDR2 is FQNEAQ in the germline V gene (reference sequence). CDR3: CASSLVPGSNTQYF. CDR3 bases: TGTGCCAGCAGCTTAGTGCCAGGGTCCAATACGCAGTATTTT.

The V call is TRBV6-5, the J call TRBJ2-7, with D maybe TRBD1 (6 bases). The CDR3 spans 14 residues. CDR1 and CDR2 (germline): MNHEY, SVGAGI. The V and J ends lost 8 bases and 0 bases respectively, with 14 bases between them. CDR3 nucleotide sequence: TGTGCCAGCCGCAACAGGGCCCACTCCTACGAGCAGTACTTC. Protein sequence: CASRNRAHSYEQYF.

This clone was observed a few times. The chain employs TRBV7-2 and TRBJ2-3, with a tentative D call TRBD2 (6 bases). Germline loops: CDR1 SGHTA, CDR2 FQGNSA. Trimming shortened V by 4 bases and J by 2 bases, and 10 bases separated the two germline ends. The CDR3 is 14 amino acids. This chain's CDR3 is CASSSRTNTDTQYF. The CDR3 DNA reads TGTGCCAGCAGCTCCCGGACTAACACAGATACGCAGTATTTT.

The chain carries TRBV7-9 and TRBJ2-3; no definite D call. Trimming cost V 5 bases and J 1 base, with 10 bases left between them. The length of the CDR3 is 14 residues. Germline V lookup: CDR1 SEHNR, CDR2 FQNEAQ (reference sequence). The CDR3 protein is CASSILGRTDTQYF. In DNA form, the CDR3 reads TGTGCCAGCAGCATTCTAGGCCGCACAGATACGCAGTATTTT. The full variable domain, with the rest looked up from reference TRBV7-9 and TRBJ2-3, is DTGVSQNPRHKITKRGQNVTFRCDPISEHNRLYWYRQTLGQGPEFLTYFQNEAQLEKSRLLSDRFSAERPKGSFSTLEIQRTEQGDSAMYLCASSILGRTDTQYFGPGTRLTVL.

The V gene is TRBV28, the J gene TRBJ1-2; D might be TRBD1 (5 bases). This CDR3 spans 13 amino acids. Germline CDR1 and CDR2: MDHEN and SYDVKM. V dropped 7 bases and J dropped 2 bases, with 11 bases sitting between them. CDR3 in amino acids: CASISGANYGYTF. The DNA of the CDR3 is TGTGCCAGCATCAGCGGGGCCAACTATGGCTACACCTTC.

DNA of the CDR3: TGTGCCAGCAACTATAGGACAGGGCCAAACGAGCAGTACTTC. Its protein product is CASNYRTGPNEQYF. The chain has TRBV11-2 and TRBJ2-7; 8 bases fit TRBD1. CDR3 size: 14 residues. V was clipped by 7 bases and J by 5 bases; unmatched bases: 10. Per germline, CDR1 SGHAT and CDR2 FQNNGV.

The chain carries TRBV28 and TRBJ1-2; D remains ambiguous. Trimming shortened V by 1 base and J by 8 bases, and 8 bases separated the two germline ends. The CDR3 runs to 12 residues. Germline V gene lookup returns CDR1 MDHEN and CDR2 SYDVKM. DNA of the CDR3: TGTGCCAGCAGTTTATCCACGGGGGGCTACACCTTC. Protein product: CASSLSTGGYTF.

The rearrangement joins TRBV5-4 to TRBJ2-7; TRBD2 matches at 8 bases. V was clipped by 0 bases and J by 7 bases; unmatched bases: 12. There are 16 residues in the CDR3. Germline-derived CDR1 and CDR2 are SGHNT and YYREEE (reference sequence). The CDR3 reads CASSLGAGGASREQYF. CDR3 coding DNA: TGTGCCAGCAGCTTGGGCGCCGGGGGGGCCTCTCGAGAGCAGTACTTC.

The chain uses TRBV6-5 and TRBJ2-7; 12 positions match TRBD2. The CDR3 has 14 amino acids. With V trimmed by 7 bases and J by 4 bases, 5 bases remained unmatched. Germline V lookup: CDR1 MNHEY, CDR2 SVGAGI. CDR3 nucleotides: TGTGCCAGCAACCCGACTAGCGGGGGATACGAGCAGTACTTC. Amino acid sequence: CASNPTSGGYEQYF.

V gene TRBV13 combines with J gene TRBJ1-2; 7 bases are shared with TRBD1. J gave up 5 bases and V 6 bases, and 9 bases lay outside the gene matches. Looked up from germline, CDR1 is PRHDT and CDR2 is FYEKMQ (reference sequence). This CDR3 is 14 amino acids long. CDR3 in DNA: TGTGCCAGCAGACGACAGGGAAGGGGGTATGGCTACACCTTC. This encodes CASRRQGRGYGYTF.

The chain recombines TRBV4-1 with TRBJ2-3, with a tentative D call TRBD2 (5 bases). CDR3 length equals 15 residues. Per germline, CDR1 MGHRA and CDR2 YSYEKL. The germline V and J ends were trimmed by 1 base and 4 bases, with 12 bases remaining between them. Here the CDR3 reads CASSQVGLAADTQYF. CDR3 DNA: TGCGCCAGCAGCCAAGTAGGGCTAGCAGCAGATACGCAGTATTTT.